This T cell receptor beta chain appears in the sequencing data of a study of molecular identifiers for immune sequencing clone quantification. As for the study in general: Replicates split RNA from around 18,000 or 91,000 naive CD8 cells five ways, and the researchers sequenced four portions.

Sorting isolated naive CD8 T cells as CD8+CD4-CCR7+CD45RA+ events. Overall study results and limits: Clones of above 20 RNA copies carried over 99% of effector molecules; in naive cells they carried under 1%. Highly expanded clones may be undercounted when identical TCR molecules share barcodes.

This clonotype was detected many times. What it recognizes is unknown. Per the germline V gene, CDR1 is DFQATT and CDR2 is SNEGSKA (reference sequence). The CDR3 totals 16 residues. Trimming cost V 3 bases and J 4 bases; bases outside gene matches: 9. TCRdb fed the PCR reads into MiXCR, producing one record per CDR3 protein. The data contain more than 300,000 distinct CDR3 sequences, about 22% of them singletons. The clonotype originates from a human donor in good health. Some libraries in this study had Jurkat cell RNA spiked in. The chain joins TRBV20-1 to TRBJ2-7, with 13 bases lining up with TRBD2. Specimen: naive CD8+ T cells from blood, with Jurkat cell RNA spiked in. As to subset: FACS-sorted CD8+CD4-CCR7+CD45RA+ naive T cells. Here the CDR3 reads CSARKGPGLAGYEQYF. The CDR3 region has the DNA TGCAGTGCTAGGAAAGGACCGGGACTAGCGGGATACGAGCAGTACTTC.